These 10 T cell receptor beta chains were all obtained from the same sample, sequenced in a study of shared clonotypes between healthy human individuals. Profiling relied on immunoSEQ multiplex PCR, and the TCRdb table lists in-frame clones only, not all of them. Of about 1.5 million clones detected, around 98% appear once; the ten largest clones hold about 0.45%. The sequencing sample was made of naive CD4+ T cells sorted from blood. The subset: CD45RA+ positively selected. Source of these receptors: a man aged 25 to 45 in good health.

On this clone: The sample carries other DNA sequences with the same CDR3. This rearrangement joins TRBV5-1 to TRBJ2-2; possibly TRBD2 for D (5 bases). The V gene's germline CDR1 is SGHRS and CDR2 YFSETQ. Trimming took 0 bases from V and 5 from J, leaving 11 bases between them. There are 15 residues in the CDR3. The CDR3 nucleotides are TGCGCCAGCAGCTTGGTCCGGGGTGGGACCGGGGAGCTGTTTTTT. Translated: CASSLVRGGTGELFF.

V gene TRBV10-1 combines with J gene TRBJ1-3; 10 bases are a match to TRBD1. The CDR3 has 15 residues. Germline V gene data show CDR1 as WNHNN and CDR2 as SYGVQD (reference sequence). Unmatched junction bases numbered 4, after V lost 6 bases and J lost 2 bases. The DNA of the CDR3 is TGCGCCAGCAGCTCAGGGACAGGGGCTGGAAACACCATATATTTT. The encoded protein is CASSSGTGAGNTIYF.

The chain uses TRBV11-2 and TRBJ1-1, with TRBD1 as a possible D gene (5 bases). Germline CDR1 is SGHAT and CDR2 is FQNNGV. V was shortened by 4 bases and J by 3 bases, with 15 bases between the two germline ends. This CDR3 contains 15 residues. The CDR3 DNA reads as TGTGCCAGCAGCTCACTAAAGGGGAGGGACACTGAAGCTTTCTTT. It codes for CASSSLKGRDTEAFF.

This chain links TRBV25-1 with TRBJ2-5; 10 bases align to TRBD1. The CDR3 sequence is 17 residues long. The germline V gene has CDR1 MGHDK and CDR2 SYGVNS. V gave up 2 bases and J gave up 3 bases; unmatched junction bases: 9. The DNA of the CDR3 is TGTGCCAGCAGTGAAAGACTCCGGGACAGGGGAAAAGAGACCCAGTACTTC. It codes for CASSERLRDRGKETQYF.

The chain links TRBV4-2 to TRBJ1-4; D uncertain. Trimming stripped 6 bases from V and 7 bases from J, with 12 bases between. This CDR3 is 13 amino acids long. Germline CDR1 LGHNA, CDR2 YNFKEQ. CDR3 residues: CASRTTDSEKLFF. The CDR3 DNA follows: TGTGCCAGCAGGACAACCGATAGTGAAAAACTGTTTTTT.

This clone came up once. The rearrangement uses TRBV2 and TRBJ1-5; no clear D gene. Germline assignment: CDR1 SNHLY and CDR2 FYNNEI. V gave up 6 bases and J gave up 2 bases, with 14 bases separating them. The CDR3 runs 15 residues. The CDR3 region has the DNA TGTGCCAGCAGACGGGAGGATATCGGCAATCAGCCCCAGCATTTT. It encodes CASRREDIGNQPQHF.

This sequence joins TRBV5-1 and TRBJ2-3; D remains unclear. Germline values: CDR1 SGHRS, CDR2 YFSETQ. This CDR3 has 17 residues. With 2 bases removed from V and 5 bases from J, the gap between germline ends came to 21 bases. CDR3 nucleotides: TGCGCCAGCAGCTTAGGTAGACCCATTCCCCCCCGAGATACGCAGTATTTT. Protein: CASSLGRPIPPRDTQYF.

This sequence joins TRBV7-6 and TRBJ2-1, with 10 bases aligning to TRBD2. Germline lookup yields CDR1 SGHVS and CDR2 FNYEAQ. V was pared by 5 bases and J by 0 bases, with 7 bases of the junction left unmatched. CDR3 length: 17 residues. The CDR3: CASSPGASGSSYNEQFF. CDR3 nucleotide sequence: TGTGCCAGCAGCCCCGGGGCTAGCGGGAGCTCCTACAATGAGCAGTTCTTC.

The chain carries TRBV28 and TRBJ2-7, with 10 nucleotides matching TRBD1. The germline CDR1 and CDR2 sequences are MDHEN and SYDVKM. J was trimmed by 5 bases and V by 2 bases; bases with no gene match: 6. CDR3 size: 15 residues. The DNA for the CDR3 is TGTGCCAGCAGTTTAAGACAGGGGGCGCGCAACGAGCAGTACTTC. Protein product: CASSLRQGARNEQYF.

The chain joins TRBV28 to TRBJ2-7; D may be TRBD1 (6 bases). V was trimmed by 8 bases and J by 3 bases, leaving 14 bases between them. The CDR3 loop spans 13 amino acids. Germline V gene lookup returns CDR1 MDHEN and CDR2 SYDVKM. In DNA form, the CDR3 reads TGTGCCAGCCGAACAGGGCCGCTCTACGAGCAGTACTTC. Translated: CASRTGPLYEQYF.